Following are 14 T cell receptor beta chains from one sample sequenced in a study of T-cell reconstitution after alpha-beta-depleted transplantation in children. Preparation of the TCRbeta library involved a method that used unique molecular identifiers. TCRdb passed the PCR reads through MiXCR, listing each CDR3 protein once. This table has about 370,000 distinct CDR3 sequences, about 20% appearing once. The sequences come from PBMCs from the stem cell graft donor, collected from the stem cell graft. The source of these receptors is a human donor who donated a stem cell graft to a child with acute myeloid leukemia.

The rearrangement links TRBV7-9 to TRBJ1-4; unclear D gene. The CDR3 is 11 residues long. Between the trimmed V and J ends, which lost 5 bases and 5 bases, there was a span of 3 bases. CDR1 and CDR2 from the germline V gene are SEHNR and FQNEAQ (reference sequence). The DNA for the CDR3 is TGTGCCAGCAGCCGGAATGAAAAACTGTTTTTT. Amino acids: CASSRNEKLFF.

This clonotype was counted only a few times. The chain carries TRBV6-5 and TRBJ2-3; D perhaps matches TRBD2 (5 bases). Between the trimmed V and J ends, which lost 5 bases and 2 bases, there was a span of 14 bases. CDR3 length equals 15 residues. Germline CDR1 reads MNHEY; CDR2 reads SVGAGI. The CDR3 coding sequence is TGTGCCAGCAGTCGCGAGGGTGGGGTCACAGATACGCAGTATTTT. It encodes CASSREGGVTDTQYF.

The rearrangement uses TRBV7-9 and TRBJ2-4; 7 positions match TRBD2. This CDR3 contains 12 residues. Germline CDR1 and CDR2: SEHNR and FQNEAQ (reference sequence). J lost 12 bases, V lost 5 bases, and 7 bases had no gene match. As DNA, the CDR3 is TGTGCCAGCAGCCCGGGGGAGGGGCGTCAGTACTTC. Protein: CASSPGEGRQYF. Full variable domain (missing parts from reference TRBV7-9 and TRBJ2-4): DTGVSQNPRHKITKRGQNVTFRCDPISEHNRLYWYRQTLGQGPEFLTYFQNEAQLEKSRLLSDRFSAERPKGSFSTLEIQRTEQGDSAMYLCASSPGEGRQYFGAGTRLSVL.

There are a few counts of this clonotype. The chain uses TRBV4-2 and TRBJ2-2; 12 positions match TRBD2. The CDR3 consists of 18 residues. Germline trimming cut 0 bases from V and 3 bases from J; bases unmatched to any gene: 5. Germline V gene lookup returns CDR1 LGHNA and CDR2 YNFKEQ. The CDR3 nucleotides are TGTGCCAGCAGCCAAGAGCTAGCGGGAGGGCCCTACACCGGGGAGCTGTTTTTT. Protein: CASSQELAGGPYTGELFF.

The CDR3 loop is CASSREGDGNQPQHF. CDR3 nucleotides: TGCGCCAGCAGCCGTGAGGGTGATGGCAATCAGCCCCAGCATTTT. This rearrangement joins TRBV5-1 to TRBJ1-5, with unresolved D. The V and J ends lost 4 bases and 2 bases respectively, with 13 bases between them. The CDR3 is made up of 15 amino acids. Germline CDR1 is SGHRS and CDR2 is YFSETQ.

The chain has TRBV28 and TRBJ2-1, with 7 bases aligning to TRBD2. From germline, CDR1 is MDHEN and CDR2 SYDVKM. V shed 6 bases, J shed 10 bases, and the junction held 12 bases outside the gene matches. This CDR3 contains 14 residues. The CDR3 DNA reads as TGTGCCAGCAGAACTGGACTAGGTGCCCCAGAGCAGTTCTTC. Translation gives CASRTGLGAPEQFF.

This clonotype showed up just a few times. The chain links TRBV12-3 or TRBV12-4 to TRBJ2-3, with 9 bases identical to TRBD1. The CDR3 runs 17 residues. Losses at the gene ends were 2 bases for V and 3 bases for J; bases not matched to a gene: 9. The CDR3 region is CASSLSWTGALTDTQYF. The CDR3 DNA reads as TGTGCCAGCAGTTTATCTTGGACAGGGGCGTTGACAGATACGCAGTATTTT.

This clonotype was detected a few times. The genes are TRBV7-9 and TRBJ2-3, with 8 bases lining up with TRBD1. The CDR3 covers 16 residues. From germline, CDR1 is SEHNR and CDR2 FQNEAQ (reference sequence). V was clipped by 1 base and J by 2 bases; unmatched bases: 5. The CDR3 loop is CASSLGGGQDTDTQYF. CDR3 in DNA: TGTGCCAGCAGCTTAGGAGGGGGACAGGACACAGATACGCAGTATTTT.

V usage is TRBV12-3 or TRBV12-4 and J usage is TRBJ2-7, with TRBD1 matching 7 bases. This CDR3 spans 14 amino acids. The trim removed 4 bases at V and 7 bases at J, leaving 10 bases unmatched. The CDR3 bases are TGTGCCAGCAGTTGGGACAGTCCCTCGGGAGAGCAGTACTTC. It specifies CASSWDSPSGEQYF.

The CDR3 sequence: CSARDDATMRALNQETQYF. As DNA, the CDR3 is TGCAGTGCTAGAGATGATGCCACTATGCGGGCGTTAAACCAAGAGACCCAGTACTTC. The genes are TRBV20-1 and TRBJ2-5, with D possibly matching TRBD2 (5 bases). This CDR3 is 19 amino acids long. V was trimmed by 0 bases and J by 0 bases, leaving 23 bases between them. The germline V gene has CDR1 DFQATT and CDR2 SNEGSKA (reference sequence).

V is TRBV24-1 and J is TRBJ2-7, with 8 bases fitting TRBD2. Germline V gives CDR1 KGHDR, CDR2 SFDVKD. This CDR3 is built from 16 residues. V gave up 5 bases and J gave up 1 base; unmatched junction bases: 9. The CDR3 DNA sequence: TGTGCCACCAGTGGGCCCTGGGTAGCGGGATCCTACGAGCAGTACTTC. Protein product: CATSGPWVAGSYEQYF.

This clonotype occurred many times. Relative to the germline gene, one junction end is altered; a read error may explain this. V is TRBV5-1 and J is TRBJ2-3; no reliable D call. In germline, CDR1 is SGHRS, CDR2 YFSETQ. The length of the CDR3 is 12 residues. The CDR3 DNA is TGTGCCAGCAGTTTTAGCACAGATACGCAGTATTTT. It encodes CASSFSTDTQYF.

The chain recombines TRBV30 with TRBJ2-2; 8 bases are shared with TRBD2. The CDR3 is 13 residues long. Germline V gives CDR1 GTSNPN, CDR2 SVGIG (reference sequence). Unmatched junction bases numbered 7, after V lost 3 bases and J lost 10 bases. This CDR3 is CAWSLTGGTELFF. The CDR3 region has the DNA TGTGCCTGGAGCCTTACGGGAGGGACGGAGCTGTTTTTT.

This clonotype has ten or more counts. Here the CDR3 reads CSAEDSTDTQYF. The CDR3 DNA reads as TGCAGCGCCGAGGACAGCACAGATACGCAGTATTTT. The chain uses TRBV29-1 and TRBJ2-3; unclear D gene. Germline-derived CDR1 and CDR2 are SQVTM and ANQGSEA. With 7 bases removed from V and 0 bases from J, the gap between germline ends came to 8 bases. The CDR3 runs to 12 residues.